The clone carrying this T cell receptor (beta chain) was seen repeatedly, ten times or more. Its antigen is undetermined. The CDR3 runs to 19 residues. Deletions cut 1 base from V and 0 bases from J, with 19 bases between. CDR1 and CDR2 (germline): SGHAT, FQNNGV. One entry per CDR3 protein, called by TCRdb with MiXCR from the 5' RACE reads. The data show over 35,000 distinct CDR3 sequences, roughly 6.1% seen once. The sample is drawn from a study of early T cells in non-severe SARS-CoV-2 infection. Overall study results and limits: Matches to VDJdb favored anti-spike CD8 responses and missed private and CD4 specificities.

The genes are TRBV11-2 and TRBJ2-1, with D maybe TRBD2 (6 bases). This TCR was recovered from an adult who was a healthcare worker with PCR-confirmed SARS-CoV-2 infection or an uninfected control (not recorded which). Source: whole blood, taken at baseline. CDR3 in amino acids: CASSLGRKVAGSSYNEQFF. In DNA form, the CDR3 reads TGTGCCAGCAGCTTAGGTAGGAAGGTGGCGGGGAGCTCCTACAATGAGCAGTTCTTC. The full variable domain, rest sourced from reference TRBV11-2 and TRBJ2-1, is EAGVAQSPRYKIIEKRQSVAFWCNPISGHATLYWYQQILGQGPKLLIQFQNNGVVDDSQLPKDRFSAERLKGVDSTLKIQPAKLEDSAVYLCASSLGRKVAGSSYNEQFFGPGTRLTVL.